The 27 T cell receptor beta chains in this list originate from one sample, sequenced in a study of spatial heterogeneity in lung cancer. For these TCRs, the target antigens are not known. Study results and limitations: Expanded alpha and beta TCR counts within tumors tracked tumor mutation counts.

Time point given: sample taken at primary tumor resection. One entry per CDR3 protein results from TCRdb running MiXCR on the 5' RACE reads. The sample lists 14,000 or so distinct CDR3 sequences, over 3.5% occurring once. This specimen consisted of lung tumor tissue, obtained at surgery. The receptors shown here come from a female donor with early-stage non-small cell lung cancer.

The sample holds many counts of this clonotype. This beta chain slipped into a library made for alpha chains as a stray read, so its size is not meaningful. The chain has TRBV6-6 and TRBJ2-7; 9 bases align to TRBD1. Germline values: CDR1 MNHNY, CDR2 SVGAGI (reference sequence). J gave up 7 bases and V 6 bases, and 7 bases lay outside the gene matches. The length of the CDR3 is 13 residues. CDR3 protein: CASRGTGPTEQYF. The CDR3 DNA follows: TGTGCCAGCAGGGGGACAGGGCCTACGGAGCAGTACTTC.

This clonotype was counted ten times or more. This beta chain is a stray read from a library made for alpha chains; its abundance is not meaningful. The chain employs TRBV7-2 and TRBJ1-4; D may be TRBD1 (6 bases). The germline V and J ends were trimmed by 4 bases and 2 bases, with 11 bases remaining between them. The CDR3 runs to 15 residues. In germline, CDR1 is SGHTA, CDR2 FQGNSA. The CDR3 protein is CASSSTGWTNEKLFF. The CDR3 coding sequence is TGTGCCAGCAGCTCGACAGGCTGGACTAATGAAAAACTGTTTTTT.

This clonotype is judged medium-sized (0.01 to 0.1%). The size of this beta chain means little, since it is a stray read in a library made for alpha chains. The chain couples TRBV24-1 to TRBJ2-2; D is unresolved. Germline CDR1 and CDR2: KGHDR and SFDVKD. Trimming removed 7 bases from V and 7 bases from J, with 12 bases in between. The length of the CDR3 is 13 residues. In DNA form, the CDR3 reads TGTGCCACCAGAGAATACTATGGCGGGGAGCTGTTTTTT. Translated, it gives CATREYYGGELFF.

In its sample, this clonotype was seen many times. This beta chain is an unintended read in a library built for alpha chains; its size means little. The rearrangement joins TRBV7-6 to TRBJ2-5; D gene unclear. The V gene's germline CDR1 is SGHVS and CDR2 FNYEAQ. This CDR3 contains 12 residues. Trimming removed 5 bases at V and 4 bases at J, with 8 bases between. In DNA, the CDR3 is TGTGCCAGCAGCATCGAGATAGAGACCCAGTACTTC. Encoded protein: CASSIEIETQYF.

In its sample, this clonotype was seen many times. The library was designed around alpha chains, so this beta chain is a stray read whose abundance carries little weight. The chain uses TRBV29-1 and TRBJ2-7; the D gene could be TRBD1 or TRBD2 (5 bases each). The germline V gene encodes CDR1 SQVTM and CDR2 ANQGSEA. The CDR3 runs to 14 residues. V gave up 7 bases and J gave up 0 bases, with 16 bases separating them. The CDR3 loop reads CSAARGVSSYEQYF. CDR3 nucleotide sequence: TGCAGCGCCGCCCGAGGGGTTAGCTCCTACGAGCAGTACTTC.

This clonotype was found many times. This beta chain represents an off-target read in a library built for alpha chains; its size is of limited meaning. This rearrangement joins TRBV10-3 to TRBJ2-2; 8 bases fit TRBD1. The CDR3 covers 12 residues. Germline V CDR1 and CDR2: ENHRY, SYGVKD. J was trimmed by 7 bases and V by 8 bases; bases with no gene match: 3. The CDR3 reads CAIQGAGGELFF. The CDR3 nucleotides read TGTGCCATCCAGGGGGCGGGCGGGGAGCTGTTTTTT.

This clonotype was counted many times. This beta chain is off target for a library built for alpha chains, so its abundance means little. The chain uses TRBV6-5 and TRBJ1-2; TRBD1 aligns across 7 bases. Germline V gene lookup returns CDR1 MNHEY and CDR2 SVGAGI. V lost 6 bases, J lost 0 bases, and 7 bases stayed unmatched. The CDR3 sequence is 15 residues long. The CDR3 reads CASRRGTAANYGYTF. CDR3 nucleotide sequence: TGTGCCAGCAGGCGGGGGACAGCCGCTAACTATGGCTACACCTTC.

This clonotype was picked up many times. A library made for alpha chains picked up this beta chain off target, so its size means little. The CDR3 protein is CSASIHPGTNTEAFF. The CDR3 DNA reads as TGCAGTGCTAGTATTCACCCGGGGACGAACACTGAAGCTTTCTTT. V usage is TRBV20-1 and J usage is TRBJ1-1, with a tentative D call TRBD1 (5 bases). The CDR3 is 15 residues long. Deletions cut 3 bases from V and 1 base from J, with 15 bases between. Germline V gives CDR1 DFQATT, CDR2 SNEGSKA (reference sequence).

By share, this clonotype counts as medium-sized. Being off target in a library aimed at alpha chains, this beta chain has a size of little meaning. The chain's CDR3 is CASRVFVSEGADYGYTF. DNA of the CDR3: TGTGCCAGTAGGGTTTTCGTCTCGGAGGGGGCAGACTATGGCTACACCTTC. This chain connects TRBV19 to TRBJ1-2, with 7 bases matching TRBD1. The CDR3 has 17 residues. The germline gives CDR1 LNHDA, CDR2 SQIVND (reference sequence). V shed 6 bases and J 3 bases; nucleotides not matched to a gene: 16.

On this clonotype itself: Given a much more abundant clone one base away, this may be a read error. This beta chain lies outside the target of a library built for alpha chains; its clone size means little. The rearrangement links TRBV12-3 or TRBV12-4 to TRBJ2-1; D not certain. This CDR3 has 15 amino acids. The germline V and J ends were trimmed by 6 bases and 6 bases, with 18 bases remaining between them. CDR3 in DNA: TGTGCCAGCAGGCCTGTAAGTCAGACCTCCAATGAGCAGTTCTTC. This translates into CASRPVSQTSNEQFF.

This clonotype was seen at least ten times. This beta chain is a stray sequence in a library constructed for alpha chains; its clone size is not meaningful. The rearrangement joins TRBV5-4 to TRBJ1-1, with TRBD1 matching over 9 bases. The CDR3 length is 17 residues. With V trimmed by 2 bases and J by 5 bases, 13 bases remained unmatched. Germline loops: CDR1 SGHNT, CDR2 YYREEE (reference sequence). The CDR3 bases are TGTGCCAGCAGCTTCATTAAGACGACAGGGGGTTATACTGAAGCTTTCTTT. Translating it yields CASSFIKTTGGYTEAFF.

Comment on this clonotype: For a library built for alpha chains, this beta chain is a stray read; little rests on its size. The V call is TRBV7-6, the J call TRBJ2-5, with 8 nucleotides matching TRBD2. CDR1 is SGHVS, CDR2 FNYEAQ, per germline. There are 15 residues in the CDR3. V trimming: 5 bases; J trimming: 5 bases; junction bases outside the gene matches: 10. This CDR3 is CASSPAGGFGETQYF. Here the CDR3 DNA reads TGTGCCAGCAGCCCCGCGGGGGGTTTCGGGGAGACCCAGTACTTC.

In this sample, this clonotype turned up a few times. This beta chain is an unintended read in a library built for alpha chains; its size means little. This chain links TRBV19 with TRBJ2-7; 8 nucleotides line up with TRBD1. Germline V gene data show CDR1 as LNHDA and CDR2 as SQIVND (reference sequence). The CDR3 spans 14 residues. Trimming cost V 3 bases and J 1 base; bases outside gene matches: 2. This CDR3 is CASSMTGASYEQYF. DNA for the CDR3: TGTGCCAGTAGTATGACAGGGGCTTCCTACGAGCAGTACTTC. Based on the CDR3 plus reference TRBV19 and TRBJ2-7, the full variable domain is DGGITQSPKYLFRKEGQNVTLSCEQNLNHDAMYWYRQDPGQGLRLIYYSQIVNDFQKGDIAEGYSVSREKKESFPLTVTSAQKNPTAFYLCASSMTGASYEQYFGPGTRLTVT.

In this sample, this clonotype turned up many times. As an off-target read in a library built for alpha chains, this beta chain has a frequency of little significance. This chain uses TRBV7-9 with TRBJ1-1; D might be TRBD1 (6 bases). Trimming removed 8 bases from V and 0 bases from J, with 13 bases in between. From germline, CDR1 is SEHNR and CDR2 FQNEAQ (reference sequence). This CDR3 comprises 14 residues. In nucleotides, the CDR3 is TGTGCCAGCGGACAGACAGCCATGAACACTGAAGCTTTCTTT. Translation: CASGQTAMNTEAFF. Combining the CDR3 with reference TRBV7-9 and TRBJ1-1 gives the whole variable domain DTGVSQNPRHKITKRGQNVTFRCDPISEHNRLYWYRQTLGQGPEFLTYFQNEAQLEKSRLLSDRFSAERPKGSFSTLEIQRTEQGDSAMYLCASGQTAMNTEAFFGQGTRLTVV.

This clonotype was found many times. The library was built for alpha chains, so this beta chain is an off-target read and its size means little. V usage is TRBV29-1 and J usage is TRBJ2-2, with a tentative D call TRBD1 (6 bases). The CDR3 length is 15 residues. Trimming shortened V by 5 bases and J by 2 bases, and 15 bases separated the two germline ends. Germline V gene lookup returns CDR1 SQVTM and CDR2 ANQGSEA. In nucleotides, the CDR3 is TGCAGCGTTTCCCAAGCCAGGGGAAACACCGGGGAGCTGTTTTTT. Amino acid sequence: CSVSQARGNTGELFF.

Many counts were recorded for this clonotype. For a library built for alpha chains, this beta chain is a stray read; little rests on its size. V and J are TRBV20-1 and TRBJ2-7; 11 nucleotides align to TRBD1. Germline assignment: CDR1 DFQATT and CDR2 SNEGSKA (reference sequence). The ends lost 5 bases at V and 7 bases at J; junction bases unmatched: 7. The CDR3 covers 13 residues. CDR3 bases: TGCAGTGCTCCGGGACAGGGGGACCCGGAGCAGTACTTC. It codes for CSAPGQGDPEQYF.

By its share, this clonotype is medium-sized. This beta chain is a stray read from a library made for alpha chains; its abundance is not meaningful. The rearrangement uses TRBV2 and TRBJ1-3; D not certain. The germline gives CDR1 SNHLY, CDR2 FYNNEI. Between the trimmed V and J ends, which lost 6 bases and 4 bases, there was a span of 13 bases. This CDR3 spans 14 amino acids. The CDR3 spells CASSWMGLGNTIYF. As DNA, the CDR3 is TGTGCCAGCAGCTGGATGGGGTTGGGAAACACCATATATTTT.

This clonotype was counted at least ten times. The size of this beta chain means little, since it is a stray read in a library made for alpha chains. V usage is TRBV9 and J usage is TRBJ2-5; D gene unclear. Trimming pared 0 bases from V and 3 bases from J, leaving 6 bases between. In germline, CDR1 is SGDLS, CDR2 YYNGEE. The CDR3 runs 13 residues. The CDR3 loop is CASSVGSEETQYF. DNA of the CDR3: TGTGCCAGCAGCGTAGGGTCCGAAGAGACCCAGTACTTC.

This clonotype has ten or more counts. For a library built for alpha chains, this beta chain is a stray read; little rests on its size. The chain carries TRBV7-4 and TRBJ1-5; D is unclear. The CDR3 sequence is 17 residues long. V was pared by 0 bases and J by 3 bases, with 15 bases between. Germline V gene sequence: CDR1 SGHVT, CDR2 SQSDAQ. CDR3 DNA sequence: TGTGCCAGCAGCTTAGCGCATGGGAAGGTCATCAATCAGCCCCAGCATTTT. Amino acid sequence: CASSLAHGKVINQPQHF.

On this clonotype: This beta chain represents an off-target read in a library built for alpha chains; its size is of limited meaning. The chain has TRBV11-1 and TRBJ2-1; weak D call: TRBD1 (6 bases). The CDR3 covers 14 residues. Germline V gives CDR1 SGHAT, CDR2 FQDESV (reference sequence). Trimming removed 4 bases at V and 12 bases at J, with 19 bases between. The chain's CDR3 is CASSSTEGHQRQFF. CDR3 coding DNA: TGTGCCAGCAGCTCGACCGAGGGACACCAAAGGCAGTTCTTC.

This clonotype has ten or more counts. This beta chain appears as a stray read in a library generated for alpha chains; its size is not informative. The chain uses TRBV4-2 and TRBJ2-1, with 8 bases lining up with TRBD2. Germline lookup yields CDR1 LGHNA and CDR2 YNFKEQ. The CDR3 runs 15 residues. V gave up 1 base and J gave up 5 bases; unmatched junction bases: 4. The CDR3, as DNA: TGTGCCAGCAGCCAAGTACTAGCGGCGAACAATGAGCAGTTCTTC. This gives the protein CASSQVLAANNEQFF.

This clonotype was seen at least ten times. A library made for alpha chains picked up this beta chain off target, so its size means little. The chain links TRBV11-2 to TRBJ1-6; unclear D gene. This CDR3 is 15 amino acids long. V lost 5 bases, J lost 8 bases, and 16 bases lay in between. The germline gives CDR1 SGHAT, CDR2 FQNNGV. The CDR3 sequence: CASSPTWTVYSPLHF. The CDR3 DNA sequence: TGTGCCAGCAGCCCAACTTGGACCGTGTATTCACCCCTCCACTTT. Full variable domain (rest looked up from reference TRBV11-2 and TRBJ1-6): EAGVAQSPRYKIIEKRQSVAFWCNPISGHATLYWYQQILGQGPKLLIQFQNNGVVDDSQLPKDRFSAERLKGVDSTLKIQPAKLEDSAVYLCASSPTWTVYSPLHFGNGTRLTVT.

This clonotype has ten or more counts. A library prepared for alpha chains yielded this beta chain as an off-target read; its size is of little meaning. The V call is TRBV27, the J call TRBJ1-6, with D uncertain. Germline CDR1 and CDR2: MNHEY and SMNVEV (reference sequence). This CDR3 is 13 amino acids long. V was shortened by 0 bases and J by 7 bases, with 4 bases between the two germline ends. As DNA, the CDR3 is TGTGCCAGCAGTTTATCATTAAATTCACCCCTCCACTTT. The encoded protein is CASSLSLNSPLHF.

This clonotype occurred many times. This beta chain slipped into a library made for alpha chains as a stray read, so its size is not meaningful. V is TRBV6-5 and J is TRBJ2-7, with D tentatively TRBD2 (6 bases). The germline gives CDR1 MNHEY, CDR2 SVGAGI. V lost 6 bases and J 3 bases, leaving 15 bases between the germline ends. The CDR3 spans 14 residues. CDR3 protein: CASRTNGGNYEQYF. The CDR3 DNA reads TGTGCCAGCAGAACAAACGGGGGAAACTACGAGCAGTACTTC.

The sample holds many counts of this clonotype. As an off-target read in a library built for alpha chains, this beta chain has a frequency of little significance. This chain connects TRBV4-3 to TRBJ2-7, with unresolved D. V was cut by 2 bases and J by 0 bases, with 5 bases left in between. This CDR3 has 13 amino acids. Germline V CDR1 and CDR2: LGHNA, YSLEER. The CDR3 sequence is CASSQQISYEQYF. The CDR3 bases are TGCGCCAGCAGCCAACAAATCTCCTACGAGCAGTACTTC.

By its share, this clonotype is medium-sized. Because this beta chain is a stray read in a library intended to capture alpha chains, its abundance should not be given much weight. V and J are TRBV19 and TRBJ1-5; D unresolved. The V end lost 9 bases, the J end lost 0 bases, and 6 bases lay between the germline ends. The CDR3 consists of 12 residues. The germline gives CDR1 LNHDA, CDR2 SQIVND (reference sequence). The DNA for the CDR3 is TGTGCCAGCCGTGATAGCAATCAGCCCCAGCATTTT. Its translation is CASRDSNQPQHF.

As concerns this clonotype: This beta chain is a stray read from a library made for alpha chains; its abundance is not meaningful. The chain carries TRBV20-1 and TRBJ2-5; D might be TRBD2 (5 bases). Germline CDR1 DFQATT, CDR2 SNEGSKA (reference sequence). V gave up 1 base and J gave up 4 bases, with 13 bases separating them. The CDR3 runs to 14 residues. The CDR3 protein is CSARVGLARETQYF. CDR3 nucleotides: TGCAGTGCTAGAGTCGGTCTAGCCAGAGAGACCCAGTACTTC.